A single T cell receptor (beta chain) is shown here with its context. The data are from a study of blood T cell repertoires in COVID-19. Germline V gene sequence: CDR1 MNHEY, CDR2 SMNVEV (reference sequence). The CDR3 has 15 amino acids. Trimming removed 5 bases at V and 5 bases at J, with 18 bases between. The assay was immunoSEQ multiplex PCR, and TCRdb's table has in-frame clones only and misses some. The sample lists approximately 150,000 clones, around 90% occurring once. The participants were between about 18 and 90 years old and came from some 23 US areas. Participants reported their clinical history, and cohort assignment relied on those reports. A COVID-19 case was met by exposed participants within 2 weeks before study entry.

The clonotype originates from a woman aged 40-49 years who had been exposed to COVID-19. Sequencing input: PBMCs or T cells enriched from blood (not recorded which). This chain links TRBV27 with TRBJ1-1, with D possibly TRBD1 on 5 matching bases. The CDR3 protein is CASSTWGGSQTEAFF. The CDR3 DNA is TGTGCCAGCAGTACTTGGGGGGGGAGCCAAACTGAAGCTTTCTTT.